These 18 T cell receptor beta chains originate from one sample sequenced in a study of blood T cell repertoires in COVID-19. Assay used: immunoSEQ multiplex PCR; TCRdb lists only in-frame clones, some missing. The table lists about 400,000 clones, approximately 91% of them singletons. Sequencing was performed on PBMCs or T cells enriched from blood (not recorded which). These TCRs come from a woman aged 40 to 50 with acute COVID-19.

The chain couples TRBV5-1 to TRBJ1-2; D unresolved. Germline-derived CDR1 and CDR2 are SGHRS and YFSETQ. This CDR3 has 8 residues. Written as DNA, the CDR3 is TGCGTCGGCGGTGGCTACACCTTC. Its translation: CVGGGYTF.

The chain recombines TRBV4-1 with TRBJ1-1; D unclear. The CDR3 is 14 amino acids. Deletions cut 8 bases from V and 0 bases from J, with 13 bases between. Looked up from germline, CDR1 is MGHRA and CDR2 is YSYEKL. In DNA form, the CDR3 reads TGCGCCAGCCGTAGTACGGTTCTGAACACTGAAGCTTTCTTT. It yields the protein CASRSTVLNTEAFF.

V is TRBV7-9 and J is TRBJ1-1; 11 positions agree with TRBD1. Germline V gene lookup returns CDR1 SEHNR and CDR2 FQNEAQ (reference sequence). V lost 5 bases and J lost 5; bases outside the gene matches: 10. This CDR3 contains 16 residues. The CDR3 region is CASSTRLGQGATEAFF. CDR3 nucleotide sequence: TGTGCCAGCAGCACCCGGCTAGGACAGGGGGCGACTGAAGCTTTCTTT.

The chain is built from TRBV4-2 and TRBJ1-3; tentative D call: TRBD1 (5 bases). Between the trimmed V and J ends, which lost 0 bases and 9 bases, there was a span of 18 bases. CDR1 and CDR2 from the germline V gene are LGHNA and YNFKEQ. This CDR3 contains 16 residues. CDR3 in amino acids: CASSQDHGTLGRTIYF. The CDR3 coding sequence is TGTGCCAGCAGCCAAGATCACGGAACCTTGGGGCGCACCATATATTTT.

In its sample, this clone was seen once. Here the CDR3 reads CASRSQGVRGEAFF. Here the CDR3 DNA reads TGTGCCAGCAGGTCCCAGGGGGTAAGGGGTGAAGCTTTCTTT. The chain carries TRBV2 and TRBJ1-1, with 7 bases fitting TRBD1. CDR1 is SNHLY, CDR2 FYNNEI, per germline. The CDR3 is 14 residues long. With V trimmed by 6 bases and J by 7 bases, 11 bases remained unmatched.

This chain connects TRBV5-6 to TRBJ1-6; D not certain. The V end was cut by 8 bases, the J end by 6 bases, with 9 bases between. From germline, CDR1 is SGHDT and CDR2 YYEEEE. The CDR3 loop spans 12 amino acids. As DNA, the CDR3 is TGTGCCAGTCGGAACAGTAATTCACCCCTCCACTTT. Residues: CASRNSNSPLHF.

Here the CDR3 reads CAWSVFGVNIQYF. CDR3 sequence (DNA): TGTGCCTGGAGTGTTTTCGGGGTAAACATTCAGTACTTC. The V gene is TRBV30, the J gene TRBJ2-4; a possible D gene is TRBD2 (5 bases). Germline V gene sequence: CDR1 GTSNPN, CDR2 SVGIG (reference sequence). The CDR3 sequence is 13 residues long. The V end was cut by 0 bases, the J end by 6 bases, with 9 bases between.

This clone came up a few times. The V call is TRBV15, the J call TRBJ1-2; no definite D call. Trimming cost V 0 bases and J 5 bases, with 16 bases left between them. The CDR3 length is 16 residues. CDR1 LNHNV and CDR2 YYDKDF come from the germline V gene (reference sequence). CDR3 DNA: TGTGCCACCAGCAGAGATTATGCTAGGAGTGAGTATGGCTACACCTTC. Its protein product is CATSRDYARSEYGYTF.

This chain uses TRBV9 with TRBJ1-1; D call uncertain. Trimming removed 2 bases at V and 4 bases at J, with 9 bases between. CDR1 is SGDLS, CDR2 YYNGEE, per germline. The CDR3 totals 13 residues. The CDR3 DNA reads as TGTGCCAGCAGCGTTAGTCAACTCACTGAAGCTTTCTTT. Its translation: CASSVSQLTEAFF.

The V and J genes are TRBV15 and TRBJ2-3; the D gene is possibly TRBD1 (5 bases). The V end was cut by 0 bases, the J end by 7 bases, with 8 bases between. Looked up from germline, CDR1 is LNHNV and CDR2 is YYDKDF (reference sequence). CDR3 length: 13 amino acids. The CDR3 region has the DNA TGTGCCACCAGCAGAGATCAGGGTTATACGCAGTATTTT. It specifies CATSRDQGYTQYF.

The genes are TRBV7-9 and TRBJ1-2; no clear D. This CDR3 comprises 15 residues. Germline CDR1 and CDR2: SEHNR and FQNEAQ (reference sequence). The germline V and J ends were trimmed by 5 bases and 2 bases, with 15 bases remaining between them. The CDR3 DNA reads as TGTGCCAGCAGCCTGTCCACCCGAGGGAACTATGGCTACACCTTC. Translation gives CASSLSTRGNYGYTF.

CDR3 in amino acids: CASSPGEGFEETQYF. CDR3 nucleotides: TGTGCCAGCTCACCAGGGGAGGGGTTTGAAGAGACCCAGTACTTC. The chain links TRBV18 to TRBJ2-5; 7 bases match TRBD2. CDR3 size: 15 residues. In germline, CDR1 is KGHSH, CDR2 LQKENI. V was pared by 2 bases and J by 3 bases, with 6 bases of the junction left unmatched.

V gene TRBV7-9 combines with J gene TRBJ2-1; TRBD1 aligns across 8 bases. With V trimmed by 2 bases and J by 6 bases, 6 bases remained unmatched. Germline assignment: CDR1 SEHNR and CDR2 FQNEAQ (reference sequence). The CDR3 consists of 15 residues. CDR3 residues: CASSLWGQAGNEQFF. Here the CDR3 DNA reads TGTGCCAGCAGCTTATGGGGACAGGCCGGCAATGAGCAGTTCTTC.

CDR3 DNA sequence: TGTGCCAGCAGTTTATATCTGGCAGGGAACTATGGCTACACCTTC. Translation: CASSLYLAGNYGYTF. This chain connects TRBV27 to TRBJ1-2; weak D call: TRBD1 (5 bases). Germline V CDR1 and CDR2: MNHEY, SMNVEV (reference sequence). The CDR3 covers 15 residues. V lost 1 base and J lost 2, with 11 bases in between.

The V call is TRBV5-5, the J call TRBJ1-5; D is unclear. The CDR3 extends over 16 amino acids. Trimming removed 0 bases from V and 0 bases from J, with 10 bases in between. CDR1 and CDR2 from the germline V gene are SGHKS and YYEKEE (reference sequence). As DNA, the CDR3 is TGTGCCAGCAGCTTGGGGACGGAGGATAGCAATCAGCCCCAGCATTTT. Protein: CASSLGTEDSNQPQHF.

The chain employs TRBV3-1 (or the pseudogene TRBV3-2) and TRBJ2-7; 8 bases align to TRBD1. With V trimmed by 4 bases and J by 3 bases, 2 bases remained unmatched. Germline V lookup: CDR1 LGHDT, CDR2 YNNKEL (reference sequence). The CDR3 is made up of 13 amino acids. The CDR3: CASSPGQGYEQYF. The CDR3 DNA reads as TGTGCCAGCAGCCCTGGACAGGGCTACGAGCAGTACTTC.

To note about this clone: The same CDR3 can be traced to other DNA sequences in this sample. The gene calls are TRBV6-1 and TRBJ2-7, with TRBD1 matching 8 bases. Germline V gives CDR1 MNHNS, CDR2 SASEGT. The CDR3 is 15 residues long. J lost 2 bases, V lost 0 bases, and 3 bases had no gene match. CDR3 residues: CASSEAGTGPYEQYF. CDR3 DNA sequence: TGTGCCAGCAGTGAAGCGGGGACAGGCCCCTACGAGCAGTACTTC.

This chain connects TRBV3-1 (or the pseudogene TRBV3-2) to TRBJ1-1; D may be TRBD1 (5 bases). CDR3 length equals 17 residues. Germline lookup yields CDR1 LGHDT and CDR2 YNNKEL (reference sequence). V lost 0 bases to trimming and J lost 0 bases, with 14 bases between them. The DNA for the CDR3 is TGTGCCAGCAGCCAAGAGGGGCGGATCCTCATGAACACTGAAGCTTTCTTT. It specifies CASSQEGRILMNTEAFF.